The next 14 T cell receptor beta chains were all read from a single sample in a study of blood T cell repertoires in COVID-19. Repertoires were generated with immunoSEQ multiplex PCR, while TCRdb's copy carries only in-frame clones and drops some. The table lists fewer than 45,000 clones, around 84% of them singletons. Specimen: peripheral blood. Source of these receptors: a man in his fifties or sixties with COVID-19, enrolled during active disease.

CDR3: CASRPQGPNPTDTQYF. In DNA form, the CDR3 reads TGTGCCAGCAGGCCACAGGGGCCCAATCCCACAGATACGCAGTATTTT. This sequence joins TRBV7-9 and TRBJ2-3; 7 bases map to TRBD1. The germline V gene encodes CDR1 SEHNR and CDR2 FQNEAQ (reference sequence). V lost 6 bases and J lost 2; bases outside the gene matches: 11. The CDR3 loop spans 16 amino acids.

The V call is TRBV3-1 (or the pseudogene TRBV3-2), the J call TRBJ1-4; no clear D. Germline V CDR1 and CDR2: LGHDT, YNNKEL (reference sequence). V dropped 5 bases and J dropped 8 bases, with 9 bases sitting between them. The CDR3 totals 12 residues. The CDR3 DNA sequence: TGTGCCAGCAGCTTTTCCCGGGAAAAACTGTTTTTT. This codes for CASSFSREKLFF.

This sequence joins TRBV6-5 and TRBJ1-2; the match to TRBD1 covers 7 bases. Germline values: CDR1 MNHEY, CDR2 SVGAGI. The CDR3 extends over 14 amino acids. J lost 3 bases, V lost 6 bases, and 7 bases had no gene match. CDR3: CASRGTAGDYGYTF. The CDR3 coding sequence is TGTGCCAGCAGGGGGACAGCTGGGGACTATGGCTACACCTTC.

The CDR3 DNA sequence: TGTGCCAGCAGTACAAGGACTAGCGGGAGGGTACGGGAGACCCAGTACTTC. It specifies CASSTRTSGRVRETQYF. The chain couples TRBV28 to TRBJ2-5, with TRBD2 matching over 15 bases. The trim removed 5 bases at V and 5 bases at J, leaving 9 bases unmatched. The CDR3 spans 17 residues. Germline CDR1 reads MDHEN; CDR2 reads SYDVKM. The full variable domain, with the rest looked up from reference TRBV28 and TRBJ2-5, is DVKVTQSSRYLVKRTGEKVFLECVQDMDHENMFWYRQDPGLGLRLIYFSYDVKMKEKGDIPEGYSVSREKKERFSLILESASTNQTSMYLCASSTRTSGRVRETQYFGPGTRLLVL.

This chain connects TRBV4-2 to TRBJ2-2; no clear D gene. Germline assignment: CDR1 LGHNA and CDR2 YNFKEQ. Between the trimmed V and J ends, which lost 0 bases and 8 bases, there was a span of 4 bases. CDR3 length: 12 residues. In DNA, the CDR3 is TGTGCCAGCAGCCAAGAGAGGGGGGAGCTGTTTTTT. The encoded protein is CASSQERGELFF.

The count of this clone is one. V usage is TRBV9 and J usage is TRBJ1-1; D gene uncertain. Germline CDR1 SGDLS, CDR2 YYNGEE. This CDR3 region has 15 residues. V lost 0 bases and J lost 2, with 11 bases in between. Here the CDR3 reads CASSVDGGLNTEAFF. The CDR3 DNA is TGTGCCAGCAGCGTAGATGGAGGGCTCAACACTGAAGCTTTCTTT.

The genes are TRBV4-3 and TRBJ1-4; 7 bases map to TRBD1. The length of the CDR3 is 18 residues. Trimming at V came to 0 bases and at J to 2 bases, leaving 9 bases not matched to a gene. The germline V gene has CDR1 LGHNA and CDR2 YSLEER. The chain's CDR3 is CASSQDIPRGATNEKLFF. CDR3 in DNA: TGCGCCAGCAGCCAAGATATCCCCAGGGGGGCTACTAATGAAAAACTGTTTTTT.

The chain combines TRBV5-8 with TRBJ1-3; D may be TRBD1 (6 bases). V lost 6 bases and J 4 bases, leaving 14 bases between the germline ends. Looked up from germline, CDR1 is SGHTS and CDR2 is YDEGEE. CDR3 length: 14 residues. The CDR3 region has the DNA TGTGCCAGCATCATACAGGGCGCCGGAAACACCATATATTTT. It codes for CASIIQGAGNTIYF.

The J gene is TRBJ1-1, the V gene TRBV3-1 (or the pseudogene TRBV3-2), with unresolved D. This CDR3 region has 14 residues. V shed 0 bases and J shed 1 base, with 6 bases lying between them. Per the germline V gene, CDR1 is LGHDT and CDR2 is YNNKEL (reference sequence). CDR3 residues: CASSQEEGNTEAFF. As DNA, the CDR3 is TGTGCCAGCAGCCAAGAAGAGGGGAACACTGAAGCTTTCTTT.

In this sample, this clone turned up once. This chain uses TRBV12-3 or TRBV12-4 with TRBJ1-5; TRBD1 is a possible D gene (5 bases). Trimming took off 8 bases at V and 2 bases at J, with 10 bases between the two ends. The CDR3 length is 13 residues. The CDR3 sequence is CASRGTGNQPQHF. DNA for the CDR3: TGTGCCAGCCGAGGGACTGGCAATCAGCCCCAGCATTTT.

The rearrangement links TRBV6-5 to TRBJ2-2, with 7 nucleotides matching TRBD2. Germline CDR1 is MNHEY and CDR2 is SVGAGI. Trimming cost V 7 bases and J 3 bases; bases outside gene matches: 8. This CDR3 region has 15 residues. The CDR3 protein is CASTYGGGDTGELFF. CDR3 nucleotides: TGTGCCAGCACCTACGGGGGAGGGGACACCGGGGAGCTGTTTTTT.

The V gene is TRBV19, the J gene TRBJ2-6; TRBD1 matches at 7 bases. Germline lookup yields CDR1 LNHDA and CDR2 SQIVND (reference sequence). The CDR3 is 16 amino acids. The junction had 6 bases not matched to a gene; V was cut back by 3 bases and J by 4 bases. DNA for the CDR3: TGTGCCAGTAGTATCCTACAGGGGTCCGGGGCCAACGTCCTGACTTTC. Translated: CASSILQGSGANVLTF.

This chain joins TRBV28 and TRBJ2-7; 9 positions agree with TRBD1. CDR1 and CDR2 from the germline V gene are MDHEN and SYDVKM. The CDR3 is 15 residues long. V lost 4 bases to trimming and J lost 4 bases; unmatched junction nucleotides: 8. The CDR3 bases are TGTGCCAGCAGTTCCTCAACAGGGGGCGGGTACGAGCAGTACTTC. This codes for CASSSSTGGGYEQYF.

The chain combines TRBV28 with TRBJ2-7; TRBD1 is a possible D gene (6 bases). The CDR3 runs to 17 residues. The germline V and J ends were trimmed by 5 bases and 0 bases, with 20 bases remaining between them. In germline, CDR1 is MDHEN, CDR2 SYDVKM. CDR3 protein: CASSVSPGAIYSYEQYF. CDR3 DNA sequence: TGTGCCAGCAGTGTTTCGCCAGGGGCGATCTACTCCTACGAGCAGTACTTC.